The 8 T cell receptor beta chains below come from one sample, sequenced in a study of lymphopenia after photon versus proton radiotherapy. Sequencing was performed with immunoSEQ multiplex PCR; in TCRdb, only in-frame clones are kept and a portion is missing. This table holds around 150,000 clones, about nine tenths found once. The input for sequencing was peripheral blood, taken from a patient treated with photon-based radiotherapy. The receptors stem from a man aged 45 to 65 with gastric cancer.

The chain combines TRBV9 with TRBJ2-1; D is unresolved. The germline CDR1 and CDR2 sequences are SGDLS and YYNGEE. The V end lost 4 bases, the J end lost 9 bases, and 11 bases lay between the germline ends. The CDR3 loop spans 12 amino acids. The CDR3 spells CASSPQFSEQFF. The DNA of the CDR3 is TGTGCCAGCAGCCCGCAGTTCAGTGAGCAGTTCTTC. Using reference TRBV9 and TRBJ2-1 for the parts outside the CDR3, the full variable domain is DSGVTQTPKHLITATGQRVTLRCSPRSGDLSVYWYQQSLDQGLQFLIQYYNGEERAKGNILERFSAQQFPDLHSELNLSSLELGDSALYFCASSPQFSEQFFGPGTRLTVL.

The CDR3, as DNA: TGTGCCAGTGGAGAGACTAGCGGGAGCTTCGAGCAGTACTTC. It codes for CASGETSGSFEQYF. The chain couples TRBV19 to TRBJ2-7, with 12 bases matching TRBD2. V lost 8 bases and J lost 6; bases outside the gene matches: 8. Germline V lookup: CDR1 LNHDA, CDR2 SQIVND (reference sequence). The length of the CDR3 is 14 residues. The variable domain in full, completed from reference TRBV19 and TRBJ2-7, reads DGGITQSPKYLFRKEGQNVTLSCEQNLNHDAMYWYRQDPGQGLRLIYYSQIVNDFQKGDIAEGYSVSREKKESFPLTVTSAQKNPTAFYLCASGETSGSFEQYFGPGTRLTVT.

The sample holds one count of this clone. The chain has TRBV6-6 and TRBJ2-1, with D perhaps being TRBD1 or TRBD2 (7 bases each). The CDR3 length is 15 residues. Germline CDR1 MNHNY, CDR2 SVGAGI (reference sequence). Deletions cut 2 bases from V and 7 bases from J, with 15 bases between. The CDR3 here is CASSYGAGGANEQFF. The CDR3 nucleotides read TGTGCCAGCAGTTACGGGGCAGGGGGGGCGAATGAGCAGTTCTTC.

As DNA, the CDR3 is TGTGCCAGCAGCTCAGAGTCACTAGCCAAAAACATTCAGTACTTC. Translating it yields CASSSESLAKNIQYF. The V and J genes are TRBV28 and TRBJ2-4; no firm D call. With 6 bases removed from V and 0 bases from J, the gap between germline ends came to 12 bases. Germline V gene lookup returns CDR1 MDHEN and CDR2 SYDVKM. This CDR3 region has 15 residues.

The chain combines TRBV7-3 with TRBJ2-3; TRBD2 matches at 11 bases. The CDR3 is made up of 20 amino acids. CDR1 is SGHTA, CDR2 FQGTGA, per germline. V was pared by 5 bases and J by 5 bases, with 21 bases of the junction left unmatched. The CDR3 region is CASSPQPASGRRSWVDTQYF. Written as DNA, the CDR3 is TGTGCCAGCAGCCCCCAGCCCGCTAGCGGGAGGAGGTCTTGGGTAGATACGCAGTATTTT.

This clone was seen a few times. This chain connects TRBV30 to TRBJ2-5; 7 nucleotides align to TRBD1. The trim removed 5 bases at V and 0 bases at J, leaving 9 bases unmatched. CDR3 length: 15 amino acids. Germline-derived CDR1 and CDR2 are GTSNPN and SVGIG (reference sequence). CDR3 sequence reads: CAWGFRGPYQETQYF. CDR3 nucleotide sequence: TGTGCCTGGGGCTTTAGGGGGCCGTACCAAGAGACCCAGTACTTC.

The chain links TRBV5-1 to TRBJ1-3; possibly TRBD1 for D (5 bases). V was trimmed by 3 bases and J by 0 bases, leaving 13 bases between them. CDR3 size: 16 residues. Germline values: CDR1 SGHRS, CDR2 YFSETQ. The CDR3 sequence is CASSSARESSGNTIYF. The DNA for the CDR3 is TGCGCCAGCAGCTCGGCCAGGGAAAGCTCTGGAAACACCATATATTTT.

The chain links TRBV5-6 to TRBJ2-7; TRBD1 matches at 8 bases. The V gene's germline CDR1 is SGHDT and CDR2 YYEEEE. The CDR3 sequence is 18 residues long. V lost 0 bases and J lost 4; bases outside the gene matches: 15. CDR3 loop: CASSLGIGTQGVKYEQYF. CDR3 bases: TGTGCCAGCAGCTTGGGTATCGGGACACAGGGGGTCAAATACGAGCAGTACTTC.